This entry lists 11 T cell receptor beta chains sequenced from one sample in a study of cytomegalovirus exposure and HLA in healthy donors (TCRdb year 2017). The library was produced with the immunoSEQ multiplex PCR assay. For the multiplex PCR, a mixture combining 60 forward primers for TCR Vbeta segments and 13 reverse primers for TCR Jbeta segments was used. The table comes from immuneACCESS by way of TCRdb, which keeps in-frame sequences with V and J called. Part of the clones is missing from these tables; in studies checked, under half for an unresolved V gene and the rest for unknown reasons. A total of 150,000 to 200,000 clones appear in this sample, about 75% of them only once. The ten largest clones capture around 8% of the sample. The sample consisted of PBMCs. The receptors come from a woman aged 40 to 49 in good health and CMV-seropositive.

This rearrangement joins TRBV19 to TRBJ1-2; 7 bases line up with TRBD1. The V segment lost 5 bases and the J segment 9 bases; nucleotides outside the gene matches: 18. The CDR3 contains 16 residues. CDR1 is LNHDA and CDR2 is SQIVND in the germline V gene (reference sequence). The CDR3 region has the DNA TGTGCCAGTAGTCCCGGGACAGCCACTCTACTTCGCAGCTACACCTTC. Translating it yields CASSPGTATLLRSYTF.

CDR3 protein: CASRQTGGLETQYF. As DNA, the CDR3 is TGTGCCAGCAGACAAACAGGGGGCTTGGAGACCCAGTACTTC. This rearrangement joins TRBV27 to TRBJ2-5; the match to TRBD1 covers 9 bases. This CDR3 comprises 14 residues. From germline, CDR1 is MNHEY and CDR2 SMNVEV (reference sequence). Trimming took 6 bases from V and 5 from J; bases not matched to a gene: 7.

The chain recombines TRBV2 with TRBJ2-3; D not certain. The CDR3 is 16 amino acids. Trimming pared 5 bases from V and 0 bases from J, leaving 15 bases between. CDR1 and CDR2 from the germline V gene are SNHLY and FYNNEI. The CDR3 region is CASSRFFRTSTDTQYF. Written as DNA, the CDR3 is TGTGCCAGCAGTCGTTTTTTTCGAACTAGCACAGATACGCAGTATTTT.

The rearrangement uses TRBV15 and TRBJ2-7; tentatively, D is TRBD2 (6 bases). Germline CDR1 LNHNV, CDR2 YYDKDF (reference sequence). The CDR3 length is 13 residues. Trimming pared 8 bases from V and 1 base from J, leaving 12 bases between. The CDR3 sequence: CATRDSSSYEQYF. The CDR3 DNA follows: TGTGCCACCCGGGACTCTTCATCCTACGAGCAGTACTTC.

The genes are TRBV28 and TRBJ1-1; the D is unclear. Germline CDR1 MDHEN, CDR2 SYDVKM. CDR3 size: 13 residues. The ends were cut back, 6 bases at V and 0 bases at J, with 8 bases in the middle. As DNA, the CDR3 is TGTGCCAGCAGCCCCGAGATGAACACTGAAGCTTTCTTT. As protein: CASSPEMNTEAFF.

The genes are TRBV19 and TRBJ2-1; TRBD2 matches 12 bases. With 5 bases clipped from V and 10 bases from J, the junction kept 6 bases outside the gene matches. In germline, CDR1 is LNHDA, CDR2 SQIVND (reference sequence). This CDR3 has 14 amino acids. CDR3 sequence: CASSLTSGSSEQFF. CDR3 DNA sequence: TGTGCCAGTAGTTTGACTAGCGGGAGTTCGGAGCAGTTCTTC.

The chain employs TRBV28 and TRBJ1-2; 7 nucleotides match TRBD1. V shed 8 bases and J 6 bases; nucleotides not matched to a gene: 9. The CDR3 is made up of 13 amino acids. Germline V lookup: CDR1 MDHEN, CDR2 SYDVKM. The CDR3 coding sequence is TGTGCCAGCTCCGACAGGGCGAGGAATGGCTACACCTTC. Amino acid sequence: CASSDRARNGYTF.

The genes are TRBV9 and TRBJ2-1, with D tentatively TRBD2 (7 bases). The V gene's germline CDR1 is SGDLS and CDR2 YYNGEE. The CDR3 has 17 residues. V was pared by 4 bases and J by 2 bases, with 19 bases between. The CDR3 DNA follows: TGTGCCAGCAGCTCAGGGAGGGGGAGTGACACCTACAATGAGCAGTTCTTC. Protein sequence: CASSSGRGSDTYNEQFF.

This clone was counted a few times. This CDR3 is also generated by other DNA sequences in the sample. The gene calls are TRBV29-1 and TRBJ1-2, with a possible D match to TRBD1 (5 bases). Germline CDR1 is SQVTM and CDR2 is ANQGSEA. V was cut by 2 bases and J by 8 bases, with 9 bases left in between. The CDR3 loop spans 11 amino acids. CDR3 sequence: CSVERGYGYTF. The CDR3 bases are TGCAGCGTTGAACGGGGGTACGGCTACACCTTC.

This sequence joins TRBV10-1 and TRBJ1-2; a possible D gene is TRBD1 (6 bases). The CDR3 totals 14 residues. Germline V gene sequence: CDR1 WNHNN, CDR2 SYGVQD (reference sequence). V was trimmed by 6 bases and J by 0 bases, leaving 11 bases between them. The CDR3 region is CASSRKGANYGYTF. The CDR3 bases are TGCGCCAGCAGCCGAAAGGGGGCTAACTATGGCTACACCTTC.

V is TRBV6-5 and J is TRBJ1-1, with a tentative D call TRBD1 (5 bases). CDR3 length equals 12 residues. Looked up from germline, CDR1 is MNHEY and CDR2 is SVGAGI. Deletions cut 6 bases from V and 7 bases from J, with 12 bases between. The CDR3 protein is CASRTALSEAFF. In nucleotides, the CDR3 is TGTGCCAGCAGGACAGCTTTGAGTGAAGCTTTCTTT.